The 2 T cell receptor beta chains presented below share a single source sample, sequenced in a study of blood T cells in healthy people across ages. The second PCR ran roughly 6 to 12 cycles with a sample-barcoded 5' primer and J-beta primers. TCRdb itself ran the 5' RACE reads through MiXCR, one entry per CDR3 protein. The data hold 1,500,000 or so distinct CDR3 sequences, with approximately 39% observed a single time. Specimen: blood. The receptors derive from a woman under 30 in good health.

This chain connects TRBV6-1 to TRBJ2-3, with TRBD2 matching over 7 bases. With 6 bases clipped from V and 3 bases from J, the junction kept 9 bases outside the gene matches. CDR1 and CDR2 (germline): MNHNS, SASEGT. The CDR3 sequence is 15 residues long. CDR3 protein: CASRTPAGWTDTQYF. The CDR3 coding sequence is TGTGCCAGCAGAACCCCAGCGGGGTGGACAGATACGCAGTATTTT.

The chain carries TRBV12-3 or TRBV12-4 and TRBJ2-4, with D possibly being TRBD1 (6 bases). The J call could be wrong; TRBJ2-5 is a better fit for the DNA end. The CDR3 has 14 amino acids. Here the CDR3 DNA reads TGTGCCAGCAGTAGGACAGCTCTGGGGGAGACCCAGTACTTC. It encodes CASSRTALGETQYF.